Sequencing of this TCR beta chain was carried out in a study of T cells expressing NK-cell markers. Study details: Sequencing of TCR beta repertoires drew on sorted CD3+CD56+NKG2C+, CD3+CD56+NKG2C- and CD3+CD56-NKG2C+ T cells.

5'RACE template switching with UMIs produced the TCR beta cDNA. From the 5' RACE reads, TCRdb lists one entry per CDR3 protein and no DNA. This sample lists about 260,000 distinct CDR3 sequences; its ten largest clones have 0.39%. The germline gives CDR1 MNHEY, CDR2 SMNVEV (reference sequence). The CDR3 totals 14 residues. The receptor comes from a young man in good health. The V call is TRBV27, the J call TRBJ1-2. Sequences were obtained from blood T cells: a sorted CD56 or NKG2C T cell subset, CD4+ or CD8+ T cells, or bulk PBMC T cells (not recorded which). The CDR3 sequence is CASSPHRSNYGYTF.